This T cell receptor (beta chain) was sequenced during a study of shared clonotypes between healthy human individuals. Whole-study context: CD4 naive and memory got three plates each, CD8 naive two, CD8 memory one.

Findings of the study overall: Only blood samples were collected, and tissue repertoires likely differ.

Deep level was the assay's run setting. Authors' processing steps: Filtering differed for immunoSEQ, which gave only junction sequences without quality scores. TCRdb's table, derived via immunoSEQ multiplex PCR, lists solely in-frame clones and lacks some. The V and J calls and clone size were taken over from that table, and D and trimming were inferred from the DNA. The sample holds around 2,000,000 clones, about 94% seen once. Naive CD8 cells, CD45RO-negative and positively selected for CCR7, excluded terminally differentiated effector memory CD45RA+ cells. The CDR3 covers 16 residues. CDR1 and CDR2 (germline): MNHEY, SVGAGI. V lost 2 bases, J lost 6 bases, and 19 bases lay in between. About this clone: What it binds is unknown.

Sequences were obtained from naive CD8+ T cells sorted from blood. V and J are TRBV6-5 and TRBJ1-2; D remains ambiguous. The sequence was collected from a man aged 18 to 29 in good health. The CDR3 spells CASSYEIGRGLDGYTF. The CDR3 region has the DNA TGTGCCAGCAGTTACGAAATCGGACGGGGATTGGATGGCTACACCTTC.